The present TCR beta chain was sequenced within a study of shared clonotypes between healthy human individuals. The method was immunoSEQ multiplex PCR; TCRdb's version includes in-frame clones alone and lacks a portion of them. This sample yields 800,000 to 1,200,000 clones, of which 70% to 80% are seen a single time; more than 0.5% belongs to the top ten. V lost 3 bases and J 2 bases, leaving 10 bases between the germline ends. The CDR3 is made up of 14 amino acids. Germline V gives CDR1 MNHEY, CDR2 SMNVEV (reference sequence). Material for sequencing was memory CD4+ T cells from PBMCs. The subset: CD45RA-negative fraction. This receptor was identified in a man between 18 and 35 years old in good health. Some clones in this sample may be carry-over from other donors' samples. This chain uses TRBV27 with TRBJ1-1; D perhaps matches TRBD1 (5 bases). This chain's CDR3 is CASSFARENTEAFF. CDR3 in DNA: TGTGCCAGCAGTTTTGCCAGGGAAAACACTGAAGCTTTCTTT.